These 3 T cell receptor beta chains originate from one sample sequenced in a study of blood T cell repertoires in COVID-19. Clones were read by immunoSEQ multiplex PCR, and TCRdb kept only the in-frame ones, dropping some. Of 150,000 or so clones in the sample, around 92% were seen once. Sequencing used peripheral blood. The receptor source for this set is a man aged 30 to 45 with COVID-19, enrolled during active disease.

CDR3 residues: CASSYSGGSYNYGYTF. The CDR3, as DNA: TGTGCCAGCAGTTACTCAGGGGGTTCATATAACTATGGCTACACCTTC. The chain joins TRBV6-6 to TRBJ1-2; perhaps TRBD1 as D (6 bases). The V end was cut by 0 bases, the J end by 1 base, with 12 bases between. CDR3 size: 16 residues. Germline V gene data show CDR1 as MNHNY and CDR2 as SVGAGI (reference sequence).

V is TRBV5-1 and J is TRBJ2-4; 7 bases fit TRBD2. This CDR3 has 15 amino acids. The germline V gene encodes CDR1 SGHRS and CDR2 YFSETQ. Trimming removed 2 bases from V and 8 bases from J; junction bases left unmatched: 10. The CDR3 nucleotides read TGCGCCAGCAGCTTAAGTTTGGGGGGGTTCGACATTCAGTACTTC. Encoded protein: CASSLSLGGFDIQYF.

The rearrangement uses TRBV10-3 and TRBJ1-2, with D possibly matching TRBD1 (5 bases). This CDR3 contains 14 residues. V was cut by 4 bases and J by 0 bases, with 9 bases left in between. Germline CDR1 is ENHRY and CDR2 is SYGVKD. Written as DNA, the CDR3 is TGTGCCATCAGTGGGGGGGTGACTAACTATGGCTACACCTTC. It is translated as CAISGGVTNYGYTF.